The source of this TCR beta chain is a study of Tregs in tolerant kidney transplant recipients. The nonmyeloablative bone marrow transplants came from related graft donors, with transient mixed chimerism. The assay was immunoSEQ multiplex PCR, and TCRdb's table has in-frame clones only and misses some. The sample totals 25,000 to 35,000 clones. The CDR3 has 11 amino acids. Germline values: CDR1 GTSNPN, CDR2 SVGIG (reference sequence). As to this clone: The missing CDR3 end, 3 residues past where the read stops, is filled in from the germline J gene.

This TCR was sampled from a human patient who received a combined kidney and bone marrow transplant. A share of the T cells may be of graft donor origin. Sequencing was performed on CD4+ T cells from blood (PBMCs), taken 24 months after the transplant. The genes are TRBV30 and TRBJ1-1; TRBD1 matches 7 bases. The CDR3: CAWSTDREAFF. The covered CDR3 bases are TGTGCCTGGAGTACGGACAGGGAA.